This T cell receptor (beta chain) was recorded in a study of OX40 agonist ivuxolimab in advanced cancers. The overall study: Ivuxolimab, which is an agonistic anti-OX40 (CD134) antibody, was administered to the patients. Partial response was recorded in three patients: one hepatocellular carcinoma and two cutaneous melanoma cases. The study enrolled dose-escalation patients with hepatocellular carcinoma, melanoma, renal cell or head and neck cancer.

V was cut by 5 bases and J by 3 bases, with 20 bases left in between. The germline gives CDR1 MDHEN, CDR2 SYDVKM. The CDR3 extends over 16 amino acids. Sequencing used immunoSEQ multiplex PCR; TCRdb keeps in-frame clones, though not all of them. This sample carries some 10,000 clones, 65% to 85% of them seen once, and the ten largest clones take more than 9%. The clonotype originates from an adult with an advanced solid tumor such as melanoma, head and neck, liver or kidney cancer. The chain employs TRBV28 and TRBJ2-7; D is perhaps TRBD1 (6 bases). The starting material was CD4+ or CD8+ T cells sorted from blood, obtained in a trial of the OX40 agonist ivuxolimab. Written as DNA, the CDR3 is TGTGCCAGCAGTCCTTACAGGGCCAGTGTGGGCTACGAGCAGTACTTC. This encodes CASSPYRASVGYEQYF.